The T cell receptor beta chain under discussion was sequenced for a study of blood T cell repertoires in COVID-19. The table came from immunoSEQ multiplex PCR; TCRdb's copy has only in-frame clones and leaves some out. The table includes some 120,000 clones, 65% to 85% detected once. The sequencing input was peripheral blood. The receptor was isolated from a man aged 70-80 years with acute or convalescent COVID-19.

CDR3 nucleotides: TGTGCCAGCAGCTTAACTAGCCCCCCCGGGGAGCTGTTTTTT. Its protein product is CASSLTSPPGELFF. This sequence joins TRBV7-3 and TRBJ2-2; D gene ambiguous. CDR1 and CDR2 (germline): SGHTA, FQGTGA. There are 14 residues in the CDR3. V was pared by 0 bases and J by 6 bases, with 8 bases between.